This TCR beta chain comes out of a study of blood T cell repertoires in COVID-19. For the study at large: Samples taken during acute and convalescent COVID-19 were collected in the United States, Italy and Spain. T cells, B-cell-depleted T cells, or PBMCs provided the cDNA or gDNA that served as material.

The CDR3 consists of 16 residues. With V trimmed by 5 bases and J by 2 bases, 12 bases remained unmatched. The germline CDR1 and CDR2 sequences are MDHEN and SYDVKM. This clone showed up just a few times. Study processing details: It was from reference gene primer amplification that nucleated cell counts were estimated. Sequencing was performed with immunoSEQ multiplex PCR; in TCRdb, only in-frame clones are kept and a portion is missing. From that table come the V and J calls and clone size; the DNA was used to work out D and trimming. The table records 70,000 or so clones, around 80% of them present only once.

The material sequenced was peripheral blood. The chain uses TRBV28 and TRBJ2-7; 7 bases map to TRBD1. This clonotype originated in a human donor in a cohort sampled during active COVID-19. The CDR3 coding sequence is TGTGCCAGCAGTGGCACTCCGGGACAGCCCACCTACGAGCAGTACTTC. Amino acids: CASSGTPGQPTYEQYF. The full variable domain, in which reference TRBV28 and TRBJ2-7 provide the parts outside the CDR3, is DVKVTQSSRYLVKRTGEKVFLECVQDMDHENMFWYRQDPGLGLRLIYFSYDVKMKEKGDIPEGYSVSREKKERFSLILESASTNQTSMYLCASSGTPGQPTYEQYFGPGTRLTVT.